This passage covers 7 T cell receptor beta chains from one sample sequenced in a study of early T cells in non-severe SARS-CoV-2 infection. Via MiXCR, TCRdb re-called the 5' RACE reads, giving one row per CDR3 protein. The sample carries 70,000 or so distinct CDR3 sequences, approximately 12% recorded once. The sequencing input was whole blood. All receptors derive from an adult who was a healthcare worker with PCR-confirmed SARS-CoV-2 infection or an uninfected control (not recorded which).

In its sample, this clonotype is medium-sized. The chain uses TRBV6-2 or TRBV6-3 and TRBJ2-7; a possible D gene is TRBD2 (6 bases). Trimming removed 6 bases from V and 2 bases from J, with 17 bases in between. Germline V CDR1 and CDR2: MNHEY, SVGEGT. This CDR3 spans 15 amino acids. CDR3 residues: CASRELADFTYEQYF. The DNA of the CDR3 is TGTGCCAGCAGGGAGTTAGCGGATTTCACCTACGAGCAGTACTTC.

This sequence joins TRBV12-3 or TRBV12-4 and TRBJ1-6; D may be TRBD1 (5 bases). The CDR3 sequence is 16 residues long. V gave up 7 bases and J gave up 7 bases, with 20 bases separating them. Here the CDR3 reads CASTPRGGAPNSPLHF. DNA for the CDR3: TGTGCCAGCACCCCCCGCGGGGGTGCGCCCAATTCACCCCTCCACTTT.

CDR3 residues: CSVRRGSYEQYF. CDR3 nucleotide sequence: TGCAGCGTCCGTCGGGGCTCTTACGAGCAGTACTTC. The chain has TRBV29-1 and TRBJ2-7, with D perhaps given as TRBD1 or TRBD2 (5 bases each). This CDR3 is 12 amino acids long. V was trimmed by 6 bases and J by 4 bases, leaving 13 bases between them. The germline V gene encodes CDR1 SQVTM and CDR2 ANQGSEA.

This clonotype was counted many times. The chain joins TRBV11-2 to TRBJ1-6, with D maybe TRBD1 (5 bases). Trimming took off 6 bases at V and 2 bases at J, with 14 bases between the two ends. The germline CDR1 and CDR2 sequences are SGHAT and FQNNGV. The CDR3 spans 16 residues. Written as DNA, the CDR3 is TGTGCCAGCAGACCAGACAGACGCACCTATAATTCACCCCTCCACTTT. This translates into CASRPDRRTYNSPLHF.

This clonotype was detected ten times or more. The chain is built from TRBV2 and TRBJ2-7; TRBD2 is a possible D gene (5 bases). CDR1 is SNHLY, CDR2 FYNNEI, per germline. V gave up 6 bases and J gave up 2 bases, with 8 bases separating them. CDR3 length equals 12 residues. The CDR3 nucleotides read TGTGCCAGCAGCGAGGGAACCTACGAGCAGTACTTC. This encodes CASSEGTYEQYF.

In its sample, this clonotype was seen many times. V gene TRBV20-1 combines with J gene TRBJ1-1, with TRBD1 identical over 9 bases. Germline assignment: CDR1 DFQATT and CDR2 SNEGSKA (reference sequence). The J segment lost 6 bases and the V segment lost 7 bases, leaving 9 bases of the junction unmatched. The CDR3 is 13 residues long. The DNA of the CDR3 is TGCAGTGTCCAGGACAGGGGTCTTTCTGAAGCTTTCTTT. It yields the protein CSVQDRGLSEAFF.

This clonotype was observed at least ten times. V gene TRBV5-5 combines with J gene TRBJ2-1; 8 bases are a match to TRBD2. J gave up 9 bases and V 1 base, and 12 bases lay outside the gene matches. CDR3 length: 16 amino acids. Germline CDR1 SGHKS, CDR2 YYEKEE (reference sequence). This CDR3 is CASSLSSGGGIPEQFF. CDR3 in DNA: TGTGCCAGCAGCTTGTCTTCGGGCGGGGGGATCCCTGAGCAGTTCTTC.